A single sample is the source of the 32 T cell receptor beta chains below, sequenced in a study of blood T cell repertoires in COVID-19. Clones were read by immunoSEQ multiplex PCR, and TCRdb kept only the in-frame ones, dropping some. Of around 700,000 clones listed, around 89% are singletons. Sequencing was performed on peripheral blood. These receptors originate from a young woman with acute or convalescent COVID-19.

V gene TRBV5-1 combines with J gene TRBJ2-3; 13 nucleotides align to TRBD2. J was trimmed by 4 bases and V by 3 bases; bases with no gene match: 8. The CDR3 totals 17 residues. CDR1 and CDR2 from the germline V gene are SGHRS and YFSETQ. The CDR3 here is CASSSRTSGGASDTQYF. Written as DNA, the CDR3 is TGCGCCAGCAGCTCACGAACTAGCGGGGGGGCCTCAGATACGCAGTATTTT.

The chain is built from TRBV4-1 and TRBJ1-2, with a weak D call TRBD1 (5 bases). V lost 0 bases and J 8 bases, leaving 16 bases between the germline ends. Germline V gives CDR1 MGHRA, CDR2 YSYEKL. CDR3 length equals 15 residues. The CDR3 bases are TGCGCCAGCAGCCAAGATGGGGCGTCCCTGTGGGGCTACACCTTC. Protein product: CASSQDGASLWGYTF.

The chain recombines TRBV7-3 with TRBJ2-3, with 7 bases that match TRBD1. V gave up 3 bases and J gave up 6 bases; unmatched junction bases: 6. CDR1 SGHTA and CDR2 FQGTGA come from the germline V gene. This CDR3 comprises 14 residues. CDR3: CASSLSRGSDTQYF. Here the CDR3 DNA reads TGTGCCAGCAGCTTGTCCAGGGGGTCCGATACGCAGTATTTT.

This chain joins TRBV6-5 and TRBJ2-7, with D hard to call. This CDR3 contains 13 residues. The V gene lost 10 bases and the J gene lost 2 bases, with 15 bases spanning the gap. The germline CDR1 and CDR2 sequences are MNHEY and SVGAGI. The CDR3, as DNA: TGTGCCACCAGCCCACACAGTACCTACGAGCAGTACTTC. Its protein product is CATSPHSTYEQYF.

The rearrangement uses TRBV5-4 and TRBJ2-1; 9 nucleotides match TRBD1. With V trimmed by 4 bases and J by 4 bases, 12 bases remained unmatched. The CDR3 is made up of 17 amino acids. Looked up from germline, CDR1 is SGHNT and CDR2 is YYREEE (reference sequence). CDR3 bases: TGTGCCAGCAGCCCCCACCCCGGGACAGGGCCGTACAATGAGCAGTTCTTC. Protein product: CASSPHPGTGPYNEQFF.

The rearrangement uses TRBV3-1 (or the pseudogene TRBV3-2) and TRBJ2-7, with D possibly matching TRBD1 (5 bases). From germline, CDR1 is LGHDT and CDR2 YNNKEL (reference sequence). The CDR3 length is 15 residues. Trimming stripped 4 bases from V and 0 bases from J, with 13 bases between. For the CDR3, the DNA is TGTGCCAGCAGCCCCCAGGGTTACCCCTCCTACGAGCAGTACTTC. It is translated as CASSPQGYPSYEQYF.

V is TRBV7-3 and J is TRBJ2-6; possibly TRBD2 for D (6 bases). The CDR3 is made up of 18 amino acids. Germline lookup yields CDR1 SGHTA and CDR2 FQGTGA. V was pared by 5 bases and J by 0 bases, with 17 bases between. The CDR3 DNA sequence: TGTGCCAGCAGCCTCCGGGGGAGTATTTACTCTGGGGCCAACGTCCTGACTTTC. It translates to CASSLRGSIYSGANVLTF.

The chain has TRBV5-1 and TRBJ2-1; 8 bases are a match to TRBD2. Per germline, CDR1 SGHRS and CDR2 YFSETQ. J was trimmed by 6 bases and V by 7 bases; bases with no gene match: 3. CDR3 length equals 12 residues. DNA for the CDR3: TGCGCCAGCGGGGCGGGGGGCAATGAGCAGTTCTTC. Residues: CASGAGGNEQFF.

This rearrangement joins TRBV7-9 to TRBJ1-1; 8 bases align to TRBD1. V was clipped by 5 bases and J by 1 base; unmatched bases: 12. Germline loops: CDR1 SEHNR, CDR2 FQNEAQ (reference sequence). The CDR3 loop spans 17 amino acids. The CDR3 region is CASSQRTGRPQNTEAFF. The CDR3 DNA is TGTGCCAGCAGCCAGAGGACAGGGCGACCCCAGAACACTGAAGCTTTCTTT.

The CDR3 region is CASSYRDSYYEQYF. As DNA, the CDR3 is TGCGCCAGCAGCTACCGGGACAGCTACTACGAGCAGTACTTC. The chain couples TRBV4-1 to TRBJ2-7; the match to TRBD1 covers 7 bases. The V segment lost 5 bases and the J segment 3 bases; nucleotides outside the gene matches: 7. The CDR3 loop spans 14 amino acids. The V gene's germline CDR1 is MGHRA and CDR2 YSYEKL.

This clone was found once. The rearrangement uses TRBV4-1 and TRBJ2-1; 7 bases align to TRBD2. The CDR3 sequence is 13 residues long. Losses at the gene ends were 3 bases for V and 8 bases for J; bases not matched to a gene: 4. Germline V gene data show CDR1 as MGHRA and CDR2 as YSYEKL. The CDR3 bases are TGCGCCAGCAGCCACATGGGGGGGGATGAGCAGTTCTTC. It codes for CASSHMGGDEQFF.

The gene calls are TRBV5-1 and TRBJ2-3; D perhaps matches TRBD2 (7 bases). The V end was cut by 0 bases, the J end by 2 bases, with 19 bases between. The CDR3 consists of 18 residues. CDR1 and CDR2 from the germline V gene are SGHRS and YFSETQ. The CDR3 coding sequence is TGCGCCAGCAGCTTGGATAGTCGGCGGGGGCAGTACACAGATACGCAGTATTTT. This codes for CASSLDSRRGQYTDTQYF.

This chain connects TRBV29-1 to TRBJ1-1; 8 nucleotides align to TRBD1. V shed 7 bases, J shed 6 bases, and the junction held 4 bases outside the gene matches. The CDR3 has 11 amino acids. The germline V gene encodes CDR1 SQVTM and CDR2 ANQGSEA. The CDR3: CSATTGAEAFF. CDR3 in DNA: TGCAGCGCCACGACAGGGGCTGAAGCTTTCTTT.

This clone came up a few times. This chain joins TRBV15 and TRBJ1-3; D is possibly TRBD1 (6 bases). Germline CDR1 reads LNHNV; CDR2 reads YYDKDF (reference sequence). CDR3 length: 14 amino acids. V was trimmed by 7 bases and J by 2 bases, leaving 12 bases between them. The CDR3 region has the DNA TGTGCCACCACTAACAGGGTACCTGGAAACACCATATATTTT. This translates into CATTNRVPGNTIYF.

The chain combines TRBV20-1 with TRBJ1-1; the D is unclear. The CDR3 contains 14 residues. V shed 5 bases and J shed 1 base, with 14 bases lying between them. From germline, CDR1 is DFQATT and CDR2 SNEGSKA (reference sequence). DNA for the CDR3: TGCAGTGCTCGTGCCCCGGGAGAGAACACTGAAGCTTTCTTT. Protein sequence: CSARAPGENTEAFF.

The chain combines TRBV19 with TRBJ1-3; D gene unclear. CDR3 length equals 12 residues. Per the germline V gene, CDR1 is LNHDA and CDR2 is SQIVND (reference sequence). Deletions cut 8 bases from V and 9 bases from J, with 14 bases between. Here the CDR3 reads CASREGRGTIYF. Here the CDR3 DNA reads TGTGCCAGTCGGGAAGGACGGGGCACCATATATTTT.

CDR3: CASSLGTGGKSEQYF. In DNA form, the CDR3 reads TGTGCCAGCTCACTCGGGACAGGGGGCAAATCCGAGCAGTACTTC. The chain carries TRBV18 and TRBJ2-7; 12 bases fit TRBD1. J lost 6 bases, V lost 4 bases, and 7 bases had no gene match. Looked up from germline, CDR1 is KGHSH and CDR2 is LQKENI. The CDR3 runs 15 residues. The variable domain in full, completed from reference TRBV18 and TRBJ2-7, reads NAGVMQNPRHLVRRRGQEARLRCSPMKGHSHVYWYRQLPEEGLKFMVYLQKENIIDESGMPKERFSAEFPKEGPSILRIQQVVRGDSAAYFCASSLGTGGKSEQYFGPGTRLTVT.

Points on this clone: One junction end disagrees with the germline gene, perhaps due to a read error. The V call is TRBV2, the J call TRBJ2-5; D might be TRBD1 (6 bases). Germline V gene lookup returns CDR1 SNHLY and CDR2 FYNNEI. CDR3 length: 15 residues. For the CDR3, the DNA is TGTGCCAGCCGTGAAGAGGCAGGCAGGGGTGAGACCCAGTACTTC. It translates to CASREEAGRGETQYF.

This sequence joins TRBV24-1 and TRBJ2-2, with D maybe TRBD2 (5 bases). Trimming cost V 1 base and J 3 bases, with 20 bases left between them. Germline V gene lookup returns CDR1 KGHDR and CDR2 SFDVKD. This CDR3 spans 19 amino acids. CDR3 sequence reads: CATSDFEGWGSVDTGELFF. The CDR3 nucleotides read TGTGCCACCAGTGATTTTGAAGGGTGGGGTAGCGTGGACACCGGGGAGCTGTTTTTT.

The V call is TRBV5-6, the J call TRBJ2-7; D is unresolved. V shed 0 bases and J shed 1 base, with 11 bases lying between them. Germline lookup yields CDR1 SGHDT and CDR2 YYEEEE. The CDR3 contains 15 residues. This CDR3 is CASSLDYSHSYEQYF. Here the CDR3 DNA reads TGTGCCAGCAGCTTGGATTACAGCCATTCCTACGAGCAGTACTTC.

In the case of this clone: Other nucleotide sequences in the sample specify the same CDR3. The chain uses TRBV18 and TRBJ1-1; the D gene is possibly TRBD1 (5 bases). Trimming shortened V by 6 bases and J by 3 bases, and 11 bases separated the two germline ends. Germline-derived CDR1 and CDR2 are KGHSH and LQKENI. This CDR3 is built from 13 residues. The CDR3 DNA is TGTGCCAGCTCCCAGGGCACCGACACTGAAGCTTTCTTT. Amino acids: CASSQGTDTEAFF.

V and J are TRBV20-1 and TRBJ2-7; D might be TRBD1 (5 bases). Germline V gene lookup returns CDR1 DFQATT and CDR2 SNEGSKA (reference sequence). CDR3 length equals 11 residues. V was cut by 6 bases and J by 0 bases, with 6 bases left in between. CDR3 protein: CSAQVSYEQYF. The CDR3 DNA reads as TGCAGTGCACAGGTCTCCTACGAGCAGTACTTC.

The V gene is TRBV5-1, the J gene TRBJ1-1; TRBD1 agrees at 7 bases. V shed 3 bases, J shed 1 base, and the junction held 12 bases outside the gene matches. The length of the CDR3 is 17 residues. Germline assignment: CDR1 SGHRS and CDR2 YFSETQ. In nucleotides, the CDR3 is TGCGCCAGCAGCTCACGCGTAGATACAGGGGCGAACACTGAAGCTTTCTTT. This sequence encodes CASSSRVDTGANTEAFF.

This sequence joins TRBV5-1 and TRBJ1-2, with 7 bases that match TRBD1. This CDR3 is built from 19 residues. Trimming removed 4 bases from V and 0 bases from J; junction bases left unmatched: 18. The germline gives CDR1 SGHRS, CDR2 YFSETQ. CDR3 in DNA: TGCGCCAGCAGCCTACGATCCCTAGACAGGGTCGAAGCTAACTATGGCTACACCTTC. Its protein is CASSLRSLDRVEANYGYTF.

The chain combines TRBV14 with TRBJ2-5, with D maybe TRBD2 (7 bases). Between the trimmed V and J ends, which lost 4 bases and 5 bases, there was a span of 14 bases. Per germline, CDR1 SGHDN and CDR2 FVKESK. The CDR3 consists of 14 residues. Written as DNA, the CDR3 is TGTGCCAGCAGCCTTCTCAAGGGGGGGGAGACCCAGTACTTC. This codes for CASSLLKGGETQYF.

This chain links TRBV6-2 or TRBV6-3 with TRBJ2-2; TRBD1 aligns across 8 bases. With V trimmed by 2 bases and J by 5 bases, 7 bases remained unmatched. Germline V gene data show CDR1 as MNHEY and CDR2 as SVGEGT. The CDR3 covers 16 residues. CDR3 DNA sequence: TGTGCCAGCAGTTACCCGGACAGGGCAAGTACCGGGGAGCTGTTTTTT. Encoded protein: CASSYPDRASTGELFF.

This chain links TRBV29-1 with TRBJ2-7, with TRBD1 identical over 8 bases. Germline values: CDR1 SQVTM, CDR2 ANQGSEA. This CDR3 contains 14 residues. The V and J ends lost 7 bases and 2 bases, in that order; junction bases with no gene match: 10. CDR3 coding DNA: TGCAGCGCCCAAGGGACAGGTCCAACCTACGAGCAGTACTTC. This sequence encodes CSAQGTGPTYEQYF.

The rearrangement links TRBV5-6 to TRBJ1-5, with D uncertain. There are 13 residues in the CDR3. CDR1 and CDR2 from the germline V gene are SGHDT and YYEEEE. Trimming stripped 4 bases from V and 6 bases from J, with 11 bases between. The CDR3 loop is CASSARVSQPQHF. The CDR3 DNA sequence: TGTGCCAGCAGCGCCCGGGTATCTCAGCCCCAGCATTTT.

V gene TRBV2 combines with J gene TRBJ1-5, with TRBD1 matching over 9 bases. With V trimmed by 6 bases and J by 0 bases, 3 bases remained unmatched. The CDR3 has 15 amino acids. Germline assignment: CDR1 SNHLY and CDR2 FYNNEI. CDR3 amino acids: CASRGQGSSNQPQHF. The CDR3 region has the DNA TGTGCCAGCAGGGGACAGGGTAGTAGCAATCAGCCCCAGCATTTT.

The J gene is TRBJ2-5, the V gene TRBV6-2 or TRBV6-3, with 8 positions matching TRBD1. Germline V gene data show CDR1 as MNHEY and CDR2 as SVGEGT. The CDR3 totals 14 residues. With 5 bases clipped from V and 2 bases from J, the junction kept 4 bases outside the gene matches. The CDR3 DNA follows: TGTGCCAGCAGTCCCTGGACAGGGCAAGAGACCCAGTACTTC. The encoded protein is CASSPWTGQETQYF.

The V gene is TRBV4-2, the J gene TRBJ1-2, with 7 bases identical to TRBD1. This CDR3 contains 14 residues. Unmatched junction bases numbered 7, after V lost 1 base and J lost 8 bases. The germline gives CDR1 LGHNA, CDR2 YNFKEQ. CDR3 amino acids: CASSQGDRDAGYTF. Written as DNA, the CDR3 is TGTGCCAGCAGCCAAGGAGACAGGGATGCCGGCTACACCTTC.

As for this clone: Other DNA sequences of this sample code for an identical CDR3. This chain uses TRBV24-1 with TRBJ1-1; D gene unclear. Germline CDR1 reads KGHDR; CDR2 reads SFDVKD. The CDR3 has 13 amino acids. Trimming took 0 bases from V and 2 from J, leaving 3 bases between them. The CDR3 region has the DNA TGTGCCACCAGTGATTTGCTCAACACTGAAGCTTTCTTT. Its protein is CATSDLLNTEAFF.